The entry below gives a single TCR beta chain sequence along with its context. Its specific antigen is unknown. Per-nucleotide qualities are absent, and no much larger clonotype sits a single base away. CDR1 and CDR2, per the germline V gene, are LGHNA and YSLEER. At the junction V is shortened by 0 bases and J by 6 bases, with 12 bases in between. Including the terminal cysteine and phenylalanine, the CDR3 comprises 15 residues. The kept DNA is CDR3 alone, 45 bases in frame from the first base. TCRbeta CDR3 regions were amplified from genomic DNA by means of the immunoSEQ Assay, a bias-controlled multiplex PCR. The paper's data handling went like this. The number of nucleated cells in each sample was estimated from the amplification of reference gene primers within the assay. To quantify the absolute abundance of each unique TCRbeta CDR3 rearrangement, sequence reads were collapsed and filtered. For each sample, productive Simpson clonality was calculated as the square root of Simpson's diversity index across productive rearrangements. As stored in TCRdb, this immuneACCESS dataset retains in-frame rearrangements with V and J assigned. A fraction of the clones does not appear; measured against another copy, unresolved V genes explain less than half of the discrepancy, and the remainder lacks a known reason. V and J calls and clone size are those listed in that table; D and trimming were worked out from the DNA. In this sample the table shows 150,000 to 200,000 clones, 80% to 90% of which occur a single time. The ten largest clones take up about a tenth of the sample.

Whole blood was collected in K2EDTA tubes by collaborating institutions according to the institutions' own protocols. Collaborator samples were shipped for TCRbeta analysis as frozen whole blood, isolated PBMCs, or DNA extracted from either sample type. The data were obtained in a study of blood T cell repertoires in COVID-19 (TCRdb year 2020). Study-level background: Samples covering the acute and convalescent phases of COVID-19 were provided by collaborators in the United States, Italy and Spain. The material from the prospective study consisted of cDNA or gDNA derived from T cells, B-cell-depleted T cells, or PBMCs. Deeply sampled blood TCRbeta repertoires from subjects exposed to, actively infected with, or recovered from COVID-19 were included in the dataset. The repertoires were made available in a free public database intended to serve as a resource for research on the immune response to SARS-CoV-2. The samples were drawn from the first 160 participants of the ongoing ImmuneRACE study and from 950 to 1,500 subjects provided by 6 global collaborators. The sample metadata nearly always contained a de-identified subject ID, COVID-19 status, age in years and sex. Where available, HLA class I and class II types were taken from metadata supplied by the sample provider and were not determined by assay-based typing.

On the study overall, not on this receptor specifically: How much clinical and demographic metadata was included differed by source and by participant, and the metadata was provided uncurated.

The sequenced material came from peripheral blood. The rearranged segments are TRBV4-3 and TRBJ2-1, with TRBD1 as a weak D call on 5 bases. This sequence was found in a human donor with active or convalescent COVID-19. The donor label of this sample is uncertain. The CDR3 protein is CASSQEPRRGNEQFF. The nucleotide sequence reads TGCGCCAGCAGCCAAGAACCCAGAAGGGGCAATGAGCAGTTCTTC.